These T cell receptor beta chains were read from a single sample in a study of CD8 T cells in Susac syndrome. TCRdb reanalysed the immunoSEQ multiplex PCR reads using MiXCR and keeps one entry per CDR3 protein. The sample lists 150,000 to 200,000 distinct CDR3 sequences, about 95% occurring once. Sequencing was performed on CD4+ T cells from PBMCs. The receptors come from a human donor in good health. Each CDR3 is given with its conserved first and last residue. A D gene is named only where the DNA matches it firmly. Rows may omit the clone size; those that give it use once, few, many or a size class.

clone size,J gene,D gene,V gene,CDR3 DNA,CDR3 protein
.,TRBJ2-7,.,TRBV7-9,TGTGCCAGCACCTCCTATCGGGGTAGCGGAGCCTACGAGCAGTACTTC,CASTSYRGSGAYEQYF
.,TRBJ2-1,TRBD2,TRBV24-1,TGTGCCACCAGTAGCGGGGGAGCTAGCGGGGGGAATGAGCAGTTCTTC,CATSSGGASGGNEQFF
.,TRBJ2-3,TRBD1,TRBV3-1,TGTGCCAGCAGCCAGCTGGACAGGGGACCAGATACGCAGTATTTT,CASSQLDRGPDTQYF
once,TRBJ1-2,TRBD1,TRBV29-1,TGCAGCGTTGAAATGGGCAGGGGGCCAGATGGCTACACCTTC,CSVEMGRGPDGYTF
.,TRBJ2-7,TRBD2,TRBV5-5,TGTGCCAGCAGCTTCGGGGGGGATTTGTCCTACGAGCAGTACTTC,CASSFGGDLSYEQYF
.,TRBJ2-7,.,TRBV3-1,TGTGCCAGCAGCTCCCATCGAGACAGGCGCGGTGGGTACGAGCAGTACTTC,CASSSHRDRRGGYEQYF
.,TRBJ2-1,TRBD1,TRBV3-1,TGTGCCAGCAGCCAAGCGGACAGGGCCAATGAGCAGTTCTTC,CASSQADRANEQFF
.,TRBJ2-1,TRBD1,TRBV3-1,TGTGCCAGCAGCCAAGACCGGACAGGGATTGAATTCTTC,CASSQDRTGIEFF
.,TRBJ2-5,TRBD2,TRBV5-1,TGCGCCAGCAATCCGGGACTAGGTTCCGAGACCCAGTACTTC,CASNPGLGSETQYF
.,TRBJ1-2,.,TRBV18,TGTGCCAGCTCACCACAACGACAGTCGACGTATGGCTACACCTTC,CASSPQRQSTYGYTF
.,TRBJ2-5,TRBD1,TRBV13,TGTGCCAGCAGCCGGACAGGGGACCAAGAGACCCAGTACTTC,CASSRTGDQETQYF
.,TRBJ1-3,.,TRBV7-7,TGTGCTAGCACCGGGGGAAGAACCATATATTTT,CASTGGRTIYF
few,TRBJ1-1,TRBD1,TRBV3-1,TGTGCCAGCAGCCCCGGACAGGGCACGAACACTGAAGCTTTCTTT,CASSPGQGTNTEAFF
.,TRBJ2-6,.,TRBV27,TGTGCCAGCAGTCCGCTGGGGTCAGGGGCCAACGTCCTGACTTTC,CASSPLGSGANVLTF
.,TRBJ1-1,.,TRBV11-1,TGTGCCAGCAGTTTTACAGGATCCCCTGAAGCTTTCTTT,CASSFTGSPEAFF
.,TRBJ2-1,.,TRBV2,TGTGCCAGCAGGGGGTGGAGGGACGCCTACAATGAGCAGTTCTTC,CASRGWRDAYNEQFF
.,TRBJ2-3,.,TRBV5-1,TGCGCCAGCAGCCGGGATTGGCAGGATACGCAGTATTTT,CASSRDWQDTQYF
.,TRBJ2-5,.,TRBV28,TGTGCCAGCAGTTCCGTGGGAGCCGTAGAGACCCAGTACTTC,CASSSVGAVETQYF
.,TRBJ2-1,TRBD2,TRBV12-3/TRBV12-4,TGTGCCAGCAGTCCAACTAGCGGACACAATGAGCAGTTCTTC,CASSPTSGHNEQFF
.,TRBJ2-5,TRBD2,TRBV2,TGTGCCAGCAGTTTTTTACTAGCGCCCCAAGAGACCCAGTACTTC,CASSFLLAPQETQYF
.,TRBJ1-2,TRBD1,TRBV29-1,TGCAGCGTTGGACCAGCCACAGGGGGCCGATCCTATGGCTACACCTTC,CSVGPATGGRSYGYTF
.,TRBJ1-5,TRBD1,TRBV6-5,TGTGCCAGCAGTACCTCAGGGACAGGGGTTCAGCCCCAGCATTTT,CASSTSGTGVQPQHF